One sample yielded the 26 T cell receptor beta chains listed below, sequenced in a study of OX40 agonist ivuxolimab in advanced cancers. Using immunoSEQ multiplex PCR, the repertoire was profiled, and TCRdb retains in-frame clones only, with some absent. This sample has about 75,000 clones, with around 86% found just once. Sequenced material: CD4+ or CD8+ T cells sorted from blood, taken in a trial of the OX40 agonist ivuxolimab. These receptor sequences come from an adult with an advanced solid tumor such as melanoma, head and neck, liver or kidney cancer.

The gene calls are TRBV27 and TRBJ2-1, with 16 positions matching TRBD2. The CDR3 covers 19 residues. V lost 3 bases and J lost 6; bases outside the gene matches: 11. CDR1 is MNHEY and CDR2 is SMNVEV in the germline V gene (reference sequence). DNA for the CDR3: TGTGCCAGCAGTTTCCGGGGACTAGCGGGGGGGATGCAACCCAATGAGCAGTTCTTC. This encodes CASSFRGLAGGMQPNEQFF.

The table lists this clone with a few counts. The chain uses TRBV10-3 and TRBJ1-1, with D unclear. V was trimmed by 2 bases and J by 1 base, leaving 2 bases between them. This CDR3 spans 12 amino acids. The germline gives CDR1 ENHRY, CDR2 SYGVKD. CDR3 loop: CAISERNTEAFF. In DNA, the CDR3 is TGTGCCATCAGTGAGAGGAACACTGAAGCTTTCTTT.

The chain recombines TRBV28 with TRBJ1-2; TRBD1 agrees at 11 bases. Germline V CDR1 and CDR2: MDHEN, SYDVKM. The V and J ends lost 1 base and 5 bases, in that order; junction bases with no gene match: 6. The length of the CDR3 is 16 residues. Written as DNA, the CDR3 is TGTGCCAGCAGTTTATTGGACAGGGGGCAGTGGTATGGCTACACCTTC. It translates to CASSLLDRGQWYGYTF.

This clone occurred once. The chain links TRBV5-4 to TRBJ2-7, with D perhaps TRBD1 or TRBD2 (5 bases each). The CDR3 length is 13 residues. Germline V lookup: CDR1 SGHNT, CDR2 YYREEE (reference sequence). The V and J ends lost 7 bases and 6 bases respectively, with 17 bases between them. The CDR3 sequence: CASLRDEKGEQYF. The CDR3 region has the DNA TGTGCCAGCCTCCGGGACGAAAAAGGCGAGCAGTACTTC.

This rearrangement joins TRBV11-3 to TRBJ2-1; 13 nucleotides agree with TRBD2. V was clipped by 3 bases and J by 8 bases; unmatched bases: 4. The germline gives CDR1 SGHNT, CDR2 YENEEA. CDR3 length: 15 amino acids. CDR3 sequence reads: CASSFTSGGVDEQFF. The DNA for the CDR3 is TGTGCCAGCAGCTTTACTAGCGGGGGGGTGGATGAGCAGTTCTTC.

The genes are TRBV6-4 and TRBJ2-1; 7 bases fit TRBD1. V lost 4 bases to trimming and J lost 4 bases; unmatched junction nucleotides: 7. This CDR3 is 15 amino acids long. The V gene's germline CDR1 is MRHNA and CDR2 SNTAGT. The CDR3 DNA is TGTGCCAGCAGTGTCGGGACAGAATATTACAATGAGCAGTTCTTC. The encoded protein is CASSVGTEYYNEQFF.

V usage is TRBV7-3 and J usage is TRBJ2-6; possibly TRBD1 for D (6 bases). This CDR3 is built from 15 residues. With 3 bases removed from V and 3 bases from J, the gap between germline ends came to 9 bases. From germline, CDR1 is SGHTA and CDR2 FQGTGA. CDR3 coding DNA: TGTGCCAGCAGCTTCCGAGGGGGTGGGGCCAACGTCCTGACTTTC. Translation gives CASSFRGGGANVLTF. The full variable domain, rest sourced from reference TRBV7-3 and TRBJ2-6, is GAGVSQTPSNKVTEKGKYVELRCDPISGHTALYWYRQSLGQGPEFLIYFQGTGAADDSGLPNDRFFAVRPEGSVSTLKIQRTERGDSAVYLCASSFRGGGANVLTFGAGSRLTVL.

The V and J genes are TRBV19 and TRBJ2-7, with 8 bases fitting TRBD2. The length of the CDR3 is 16 residues. Trimming took 5 bases from V and 5 from J; bases not matched to a gene: 14. The germline V gene has CDR1 LNHDA and CDR2 SQIVND (reference sequence). The CDR3 region is CASSDAGTRSIHEQYF. The CDR3 coding sequence is TGTGCCAGTAGTGACGCCGGGACTAGATCGATCCACGAGCAGTACTTC. The full variable domain, completed using reference TRBV19 and TRBJ2-7, is DGGITQSPKYLFRKEGQNVTLSCEQNLNHDAMYWYRQDPGQGLRLIYYSQIVNDFQKGDIAEGYSVSREKKESFPLTVTSAQKNPTAFYLCASSDAGTRSIHEQYFGPGTRLTVT.

The rearrangement links TRBV5-1 to TRBJ2-3; no definite D call. The germline V and J ends were trimmed by 10 bases and 2 bases, with 17 bases remaining between them. The CDR3 loop spans 14 amino acids. Germline CDR1 SGHRS, CDR2 YFSETQ. The DNA of the CDR3 is TGCGCCTGCGGTTTGCTGCCGGACACAGATACGCAGTATTTT. Protein sequence: CACGLLPDTDTQYF.

The chain uses TRBV4-1 and TRBJ1-1; D remains ambiguous. The CDR3 contains 15 residues. Trimming took off 1 base at V and 1 base at J, with 10 bases between the two ends. CDR1 MGHRA and CDR2 YSYEKL come from the germline V gene. The CDR3 sequence: CASSQVGIKNTEAFF. CDR3 bases: TGCGCCAGCAGCCAAGTTGGGATAAAGAACACTGAAGCTTTCTTT.

The chain employs TRBV5-1 and TRBJ2-3, with D possibly being TRBD1 (5 bases). The CDR3 runs to 14 residues. The V end lost 1 base, the J end lost 4 bases, and 10 bases lay between the germline ends. CDR1 and CDR2 (germline): SGHRS, YFSETQ. The CDR3 sequence: CASSLQGIADTQYF. The DNA for the CDR3 is TGCGCCAGCAGCTTGCAGGGTATTGCAGATACGCAGTATTTT. The complete variable domain, with remaining parts taken from reference TRBV5-1 and TRBJ2-3, reads KAGVTQTPRYLIKTRGQQVTLSCSPISGHRSVSWYQQTPGQGLQFLFEYFSETQRNKGNFPGRFSGRQFSNSRSEMNVSTLELGDSALYLCASSLQGIADTQYFGPGTRLTVL.

The DNA of the CDR3 is TGTGCCACCAGCCTCCGGGCCCCGGGATCCTACGAGCAGTACTTC. Its protein product is CATSLRAPGSYEQYF. V is TRBV15 and J is TRBJ2-5; D might be TRBD2 (5 bases). The tail of the sequence fits TRBJ2-7 better, so the J call may be wrong. Germline V gives CDR1 LNHNV, CDR2 YYDKDF (reference sequence). The CDR3 is 15 residues long.

This sequence joins TRBV6-1 and TRBJ1-5; D may be TRBD1 (5 bases). Trimming left V 6 bases short and J 0 bases short, with 12 bases between. The CDR3 has 15 amino acids. From germline, CDR1 is MNHNS and CDR2 SASEGT. CDR3 nucleotides: TGTGCCAGCAGCCCCAGGGAATATAGCAATCAGCCCCAGCATTTT. Its protein is CASSPREYSNQPQHF.

The chain uses TRBV5-1 and TRBJ1-1; no firm D call. The V end lost 0 bases, the J end lost 3 bases, and 12 bases lay between the germline ends. The germline V gene encodes CDR1 SGHRS and CDR2 YFSETQ. The CDR3 is 15 residues long. The CDR3 coding sequence is TGCGCCAGCAGCTTGGTTGCGGCGCGGGACACTGAAGCTTTCTTT. It is translated as CASSLVAARDTEAFF.

The CDR3, as DNA: TGCGCCAGCAGCTTGAACCCCGGCAGGGTCGAAGGCTACACCTTC. It translates to CASSLNPGRVEGYTF. V and J are TRBV5-1 and TRBJ1-2, with a tentative D call TRBD1 (5 bases). This CDR3 has 15 amino acids. V gave up 1 base and J gave up 8 bases, with 18 bases separating them. From germline, CDR1 is SGHRS and CDR2 YFSETQ.

This sequence joins TRBV5-4 and TRBJ1-1; no definite D call. Germline V gene sequence: CDR1 SGHNT, CDR2 YYREEE (reference sequence). This CDR3 contains 15 residues. Trimming cost V 2 bases and J 1 base, with 12 bases left between them. CDR3 residues: CASSFVLGKNTEAFF. Written as DNA, the CDR3 is TGTGCCAGCAGCTTTGTCTTGGGGAAGAACACTGAAGCTTTCTTT.

CDR3 nucleotide sequence: TGTGCCTGGAGTGTACGGCAAGTGGGCACAGATACGCAGTATTTT. Translation: CAWSVRQVGTDTQYF. The chain carries TRBV30 and TRBJ2-3; D remains unclear. V was trimmed by 0 bases and J by 1 base, leaving 11 bases between them. Germline V gives CDR1 GTSNPN, CDR2 SVGIG (reference sequence). This CDR3 comprises 15 residues.

The rearrangement uses TRBV9 and TRBJ1-6; no reliable D call. The CDR3 is 13 amino acids. Germline V lookup: CDR1 SGDLS, CDR2 YYNGEE. Trimming removed 0 bases from V and 10 bases from J, with 8 bases in between. The CDR3 DNA follows: TGTGCCAGCAGCGTAGAAATGAGGTCACCCCTCCACTTT. As protein: CASSVEMRSPLHF. Based on the CDR3 plus reference TRBV9 and TRBJ1-6, the full variable domain is DSGVTQTPKHLITATGQRVTLRCSPRSGDLSVYWYQQSLDQGLQFLIQYYNGEERAKGNILERFSAQQFPDLHSELNLSSLELGDSALYFCASSVEMRSPLHFGNGTRLTVT.

The chain couples TRBV28 to TRBJ1-6, with TRBD1 matching 10 bases. The J segment lost 14 bases and the V segment lost 3 bases, leaving 10 bases of the junction unmatched. CDR1 and CDR2 from the germline V gene are MDHEN and SYDVKM. There are 15 residues in the CDR3. The CDR3 DNA reads TGTGCCAGCAGTTTGCCGCGGACAGGGGGAGGGACCCTCCACTTT. This gives the protein CASSLPRTGGGTLHF.

This chain connects TRBV19 to TRBJ2-1; 9 bases fit TRBD2. CDR1 is LNHDA, CDR2 SQIVND, per germline (reference sequence). This CDR3 is 15 amino acids long. The ends lost 5 bases at V and 4 bases at J; junction bases unmatched: 6. CDR3 nucleotide sequence: TGTGCCAGTAGTGTGACTAGCGGCCCATACAATGAGCAGTTCTTC. Amino acid sequence: CASSVTSGPYNEQFF.

The V call is TRBV5-1, the J call TRBJ2-5; 11 bases line up with TRBD2. This CDR3 spans 16 amino acids. Germline values: CDR1 SGHRS, CDR2 YFSETQ. The V segment lost 4 bases and the J segment 3 bases; nucleotides outside the gene matches: 8. CDR3 in amino acids: CASSENSGLAEETQYF. The CDR3 region has the DNA TGCGCCAGCAGCGAAAACTCGGGACTAGCGGAAGAGACCCAGTACTTC.

This chain uses TRBV7-2 with TRBJ2-2; D is ambiguous. This CDR3 has 13 amino acids. Deletions cut 3 bases from V and 5 bases from J, with 7 bases between. The germline CDR1 and CDR2 sequences are SGHTA and FQGNSA. The CDR3: CASSFTETGELFF. For the CDR3, the DNA is TGTGCCAGCAGCTTCACTGAAACCGGGGAGCTGTTTTTT.

The rearrangement joins TRBV5-4 to TRBJ1-2; D uncertain. CDR1 SGHNT and CDR2 YYREEE come from the germline V gene (reference sequence). The CDR3 has 13 residues. The V end was cut by 2 bases, the J end by 0 bases, with 5 bases between. Here the CDR3 reads CASSLTTNYGYTF. CDR3 in DNA: TGTGCCAGCAGCTTAACCACTAACTATGGCTACACCTTC.

The rearrangement uses TRBV19 and TRBJ1-1; 11 bases are a match to TRBD1. The germline V gene encodes CDR1 LNHDA and CDR2 SQIVND (reference sequence). This CDR3 is 17 amino acids long. With 6 bases clipped from V and 5 bases from J, the junction kept 14 bases outside the gene matches. CDR3 loop: CASRRPGQGVMGTEAFF. For the CDR3, the DNA is TGTGCCAGTAGACGGCCGGGACAGGGGGTTATGGGGACTGAAGCTTTCTTT.

The rearrangement uses TRBV6-5 and TRBJ2-5; D possibly corresponds to TRBD2 (6 bases). CDR3 length: 13 amino acids. Germline CDR1 reads MNHEY; CDR2 reads SVGAGI. Trimming stripped 5 bases from V and 2 bases from J, with 9 bases between. The DNA for the CDR3 is TGTGCCAGCAGTCGGGACTTACAAGAGACCCAGTACTTC. Protein product: CASSRDLQETQYF.

The chain employs TRBV5-4 and TRBJ2-2, with 7 nucleotides matching TRBD1. Germline V CDR1 and CDR2: SGHNT, YYREEE (reference sequence). The CDR3 loop spans 15 amino acids. J was trimmed by 0 bases and V by 9 bases; bases with no gene match: 8. CDR3 sequence reads: CATIDRAANTGELFF. In DNA form, the CDR3 reads TGTGCCACCATCGACAGGGCGGCGAACACCGGGGAGCTGTTTTTT.